This TCR beta chain is from a study of cytomegalovirus exposure and HLA in healthy donors. The overall study: Among the 398 genotyped donors, approximately 82% were placed in the Caucasian-associated ancestry cluster.

CDR1 and CDR2 from the germline V gene are MNHNS and SASEGT. V dropped 8 bases and J dropped 2 bases, with 14 bases sitting between them. CDR3 length equals 14 residues. PCR involved 60 Vbeta and 13 Jbeta primers. Clones were sequenced by immunoSEQ multiplex PCR, and TCRdb holds only the in-frame ones, with some missing. In the table there are around 100,000 clones, roughly 71% of which are singletons. The V and J genes are TRBV6-1 and TRBJ2-3, with D perhaps TRBD2 (6 bases). This receptor was taken from a man aged 18 to 30 in good health and CMV-seropositive. Sequencing was carried out using PBMCs. CDR3 DNA: TGTGCCAGCTCCGGCGGGGACTTCACAGATACGCAGTATTTT. Protein sequence: CASSGGDFTDTQYF.